This T cell receptor beta chain is from a study of beta chain features in type 1 diabetes. Expressed TCRB transcripts were sequenced, since all the RNA that had been isolated was reverse transcribed. The data were produced by immunoSEQ multiplex PCR, yet TCRdb's version contains in-frame clones alone and is incomplete. The profile shows some 700,000 clones, around 15% of them singletons. General study results and limits: When Type 1 diabetes patients were examined, their TCRB CDR3s proved moderately but significantly shorter in all four CD4+ subsets.

Germline V gene data show CDR1 as KGHSH and CDR2 as LQKENI. Between the trimmed V and J ends, which lost 3 bases and 2 bases, there was a span of 10 bases. The CDR3 contains 14 residues. Comments on this clone: Its target is not known.

This sequence was found in a man aged 18 to 29 with type 1 diabetes. Material for sequencing was naive CD4+ T cells from blood. This rearrangement joins TRBV18 to TRBJ2-5; tentatively, D is TRBD1 (5 bases). The CDR3 spells CASSPQTAQETQYF. CDR3 sequence (DNA): TGTGCCAGCTCACCCCAGACAGCTCAAGAGACCCAGTACTTC.